The subject of this entry is one TCR beta chain. Its antigen is not identified. This entry is derived from a study of cytomegalovirus exposure and HLA in healthy donors. Turning to the study itself: Findings of an earlier analysis included some 120 million unique TCR beta sequences from about 180 million T cells.

The study, taken as a whole, reports: The analysis excluded some indistinguishable V segments, including TRBV6-2 and TRBV6-3. Most TCR beta V segments were productive about 90% or about 30% of the time in an earlier analysis.

Deletions cut 5 bases from V and 4 bases from J, with 19 bases between. The length of the CDR3 is 16 residues. Looked up from germline, CDR1 is SGHRS and CDR2 is YFSETQ. The PCR was carried out with 60 Vbeta primers and 13 Jbeta primers. The assay was immunoSEQ multiplex PCR, and TCRdb's table has in-frame clones only and misses some. The table lists 140,000 or so clones, 80% to 85% of them singletons. Sequenced input: PBMCs. The chain uses TRBV5-1 and TRBJ2-1; tentatively, D is TRBD2 (6 bases). The clonotype was recovered from a male donor in good health and CMV-seronegative. The CDR3 DNA is TGCGCCAGCAGGAGGCTGGGTTCTAGCGTTTACAATGAGCAGTTCTTC. Protein sequence: CASRRLGSSVYNEQFF.